Below, 24 T cell receptor beta chains from the same sample are listed, as sequenced in a study of control samples from healthy donors and cancer patients. Method: immunoSEQ multiplex PCR; TCRdb's copy keeps in-frame clones and lacks some. The sample contains roughly 130,000 clones, approximately 90% of which appear only once. Sequenced: blood. These receptors were taken from a man aged 18 to 35 in good health.

The V call is TRBV7-9, the J call TRBJ1-5; TRBD1 might be the D (5 bases). Between the trimmed V and J ends, which lost 5 bases and 5 bases, there was a span of 13 bases. In germline, CDR1 is SEHNR, CDR2 FQNEAQ (reference sequence). This CDR3 contains 14 residues. The CDR3: CASSAARDDQPQHF. CDR3 nucleotides: TGTGCCAGCAGCGCGGCCAGGGATGATCAGCCCCAGCATTTT.

The V call is TRBV30, the J call TRBJ1-1, with 7 bases lining up with TRBD1. CDR1 and CDR2 from the germline V gene are GTSNPN and SVGIG (reference sequence). With 5 bases clipped from V and 1 base from J, the junction kept 7 bases outside the gene matches. The CDR3 spans 14 residues. The CDR3 reads CAWFPGQPNTEAFF. The CDR3 nucleotides are TGTGCCTGGTTTCCGGGACAGCCGAACACTGAAGCTTTCTTT.

The count of this clone is one. The chain is built from TRBV21-1 and TRBJ2-5; the table's D call, TRBD2, has no DNA check behind it. TRBV21-1 is listed as a pseudogene. The CDR3 extends over 11 amino acids. The DNA for the CDR3 is TGTGCCAGCAGCAAACAAGAGGCCCAGTACTTC. Translated: CASSKQEAQYF.

The genes are TRBV9 and TRBJ1-1; D perhaps matches TRBD1 (5 bases). Trimming took off 4 bases at V and 4 bases at J, with 14 bases between the two ends. This CDR3 has 14 amino acids. Per the germline V gene, CDR1 is SGDLS and CDR2 is YYNGEE. The CDR3 here is CASSPGAMGTEAFF. For the CDR3, the DNA is TGTGCCAGCAGCCCCGGGGCAATGGGCACTGAAGCTTTCTTT.

The V call is TRBV30, the J call TRBJ1-4, with 7 bases that match TRBD1. The germline V gene encodes CDR1 GTSNPN and CDR2 SVGIG (reference sequence). The CDR3 has 15 residues. J gave up 7 bases and V 5 bases, and 13 bases lay outside the gene matches. CDR3 DNA sequence: TGTGCCTGGTTCTCAACCGGACAGGCGGTTGAAAAACTGTTTTTT. Amino acid sequence: CAWFSTGQAVEKLFF.

The V call is TRBV10-2, the J call TRBJ2-1; tentative D call: TRBD2 (6 bases). The CDR3 has 13 amino acids. The germline gives CDR1 WSHSY, CDR2 SAAADI. V was shortened by 4 bases and J by 2 bases, with 6 bases between the two germline ends. Here the CDR3 DNA reads TGCGCCAGCAGTGGGGGGGCCTACAATGAGCAGTTCTTC. It is translated as CASSGGAYNEQFF.

The chain carries TRBV2 and TRBJ1-6; 9 bases map to TRBD1. J gave up 6 bases and V 7 bases, and 4 bases lay outside the gene matches. The CDR3 is 14 residues long. Germline values: CDR1 SNHLY, CDR2 FYNNEI. CDR3 DNA: TGTGCCAGCACCCTGGGACAGGGTAATTCACCCCTCCACTTT. It encodes CASTLGQGNSPLHF.

The gene calls are TRBV2 and TRBJ2-1; a possible D gene is TRBD1 (7 bases). The CDR3 covers 14 residues. The V and J ends lost 7 bases and 7 bases respectively, with 17 bases between them. Germline CDR1 reads SNHLY; CDR2 reads FYNNEI. Here the CDR3 reads CASKESGGRNEQFF. The CDR3 nucleotides read TGTGCCAGCAAGGAGTCAGGGGGGAGGAATGAGCAGTTCTTC.

This sequence joins TRBV6-5 and TRBJ2-3; TRBD2 matches 8 bases. This CDR3 contains 15 residues. Germline V lookup: CDR1 MNHEY, CDR2 SVGAGI. V trimming: 8 bases; J trimming: 2 bases; junction bases outside the gene matches: 9. CDR3 sequence: CASQELAEVTDTQYF. In DNA, the CDR3 is TGTGCCAGCCAAGAACTAGCGGAGGTCACAGATACGCAGTATTTT.

V usage is TRBV19 and J usage is TRBJ1-2; 7 bases fit TRBD1. The germline V gene has CDR1 LNHDA and CDR2 SQIVND (reference sequence). V trimming: 5 bases; J trimming: 3 bases; junction bases outside the gene matches: 6. This CDR3 spans 14 amino acids. The CDR3 region has the DNA TGTGCCAGTAGTCCCCAGGGGGGTGACTATGGCTACACCTTC. Protein sequence: CASSPQGGDYGYTF.

This clone was picked up a small number of times. The chain has TRBV5-1 and TRBJ2-7, with 7 bases fitting TRBD2. The V and J ends lost 4 bases and 2 bases, in that order; junction bases with no gene match: 12. This CDR3 spans 16 amino acids. Germline assignment: CDR1 SGHRS and CDR2 YFSETQ. CDR3: CASSTQAGIDTYEQYF. The CDR3, as DNA: TGCGCCAGCAGCACACAAGCGGGGATCGATACCTACGAGCAGTACTTC.

The chain joins TRBV5-1 to TRBJ2-7; D may be TRBD2 (5 bases). Trimming shortened V by 2 bases and J by 0 bases, and 9 bases separated the two germline ends. Germline V gene lookup returns CDR1 SGHRS and CDR2 YFSETQ. The CDR3 sequence is 14 residues long. The CDR3: CASSFRGSSYEQYF. The DNA for the CDR3 is TGCGCCAGCAGCTTTCGAGGGAGCTCCTACGAGCAGTACTTC.

V usage is TRBV7-9 and J usage is TRBJ2-7; no reliable D call. The CDR3 runs 15 residues. The V gene lost 5 bases and the J gene lost 2 bases, with 16 bases spanning the gap. Germline CDR1 reads SEHNR; CDR2 reads FQNEAQ (reference sequence). In nucleotides, the CDR3 is TGTGCCAGCAGCCCCCGGTTAGCCTTGGCCTACGAGCAGTACTTC. Protein: CASSPRLALAYEQYF.

The chain couples TRBV25-1 to TRBJ1-5; 10 nucleotides match TRBD1. The CDR3 length is 15 residues. Unmatched junction bases numbered 0, after V lost 2 bases and J lost 2 bases. Germline V gene data show CDR1 as MGHDK and CDR2 as SYGVNS. CDR3 DNA: TGTGCCAGCAGTGAAGGGACAGGGGGCAATCAGCCCCAGCATTTT. It is translated as CASSEGTGGNQPQHF.

This chain connects TRBV10-2 to TRBJ2-2; D call uncertain. Trimming shortened V by 7 bases and J by 1 base, and 13 bases separated the two germline ends. This CDR3 is 15 amino acids long. Germline V gene data show CDR1 as WSHSY and CDR2 as SAAADI. CDR3 in amino acids: CASTSLLENTGELFF. CDR3 nucleotides: TGCGCCAGCACGTCGCTTCTGGAGAACACCGGGGAGCTGTTTTTT.

The chain has TRBV7-3 and TRBJ2-7, with 8 bases identical to TRBD1. This CDR3 region has 15 residues. J was trimmed by 4 bases and V by 5 bases; bases with no gene match: 10. The V gene's germline CDR1 is SGHTA and CDR2 FQGTGA. The CDR3: CASSAVGTGKYEQYF. Written as DNA, the CDR3 is TGTGCCAGCAGCGCTGTAGGGACAGGAAAGTACGAGCAGTACTTC.

The V gene is TRBV5-8, the J gene TRBJ1-4; D gene uncertain. The CDR3 is 11 amino acids. Per the germline V gene, CDR1 is SGHTS and CDR2 is YDEGEE. Trimming removed 0 bases from V and 16 bases from J, with 10 bases in between. CDR3 in DNA: TGTGCCAGCAGCTTGGCCATAGTCCCGTTTTTT. Encoded protein: CASSLAIVPFF.

The genes are TRBV9 and TRBJ1-1; D not resolved. The CDR3 totals 14 residues. From germline, CDR1 is SGDLS and CDR2 YYNGEE. V dropped 2 bases and J dropped 1 base, with 9 bases sitting between them. This chain's CDR3 is CASSVDGQNTEAFF. CDR3 DNA sequence: TGTGCCAGCAGCGTCGACGGGCAGAACACTGAAGCTTTCTTT.

This chain links TRBV7-9 with TRBJ2-3; the D is unclear. This CDR3 has 14 amino acids. Germline lookup yields CDR1 SEHNR and CDR2 FQNEAQ (reference sequence). V was pared by 1 base and J by 2 bases, with 7 bases between. The CDR3 nucleotides are TGTGCCAGCAGCTTAGGGCAACCCACAGATACGCAGTATTTT. It yields the protein CASSLGQPTDTQYF.

The V gene is TRBV7-6, the J gene TRBJ2-5; maybe TRBD2 (5 bases). Trimming removed 5 bases from V and 4 bases from J, with 8 bases in between. Germline assignment: CDR1 SGHVS and CDR2 FNYEAQ. This CDR3 comprises 12 residues. The CDR3 DNA reads as TGTGCCAGCAGCCCCCGGGGAGAGACCCAGTACTTC. Protein product: CASSPRGETQYF.

The V and J genes are TRBV6-5 and TRBJ1-6, with unresolved D. CDR3 length: 13 amino acids. V was shortened by 5 bases and J by 15 bases, with 17 bases between the two germline ends. Germline V lookup: CDR1 MNHEY, CDR2 SVGAGI. As DNA, the CDR3 is TGTGCCAGCAGTCCTCCCTCTCCTGCAATCCTCCACTTT. It yields the protein CASSPPSPAILHF.

This chain uses TRBV30 with TRBJ1-1; 8 positions agree with TRBD1. V lost 1 base to trimming and J lost 6 bases; unmatched junction nucleotides: 7. Germline CDR1 and CDR2: GTSNPN and SVGIG (reference sequence). The CDR3 has 14 residues. CDR3 loop: CAWSGRTGNAEAFF. The CDR3 DNA reads as TGTGCCTGGAGTGGGAGGACAGGGAATGCTGAAGCTTTCTTT. The whole variable domain, remainder taken from reference TRBV30 and TRBJ1-1, is SQTIHQWPATLVQPVGSPLSLECTVEGTSNPNLYWYRQAAGRGLQLLFYSVGIGQISSEVPQNLSASRPQDRQFILSSKKLLLSDSGFYLCAWSGRTGNAEAFFGQGTRLTVV.

This CDR3 reads CASSYTGLGNTEAFF. The CDR3 coding sequence is TGTGCCAGCAGTTATACAGGCCTCGGGAACACTGAAGCTTTCTTT. This chain uses TRBV6-5 with TRBJ1-1; TRBD1 is a possible D gene (5 bases). V dropped 3 bases and J dropped 1 base, with 12 bases sitting between them. This CDR3 has 15 residues. The V gene's germline CDR1 is MNHEY and CDR2 SVGAGI.

The chain combines TRBV13 with TRBJ2-7; TRBD1 agrees at 9 bases. With 5 bases clipped from V and 0 bases from J, the junction kept 8 bases outside the gene matches. The CDR3 runs to 16 residues. Germline V CDR1 and CDR2: PRHDT, FYEKMQ (reference sequence). CDR3 residues: CASSGDRVSSSYEQYF. In nucleotides, the CDR3 is TGTGCCAGCAGCGGGGACAGGGTTTCGAGCTCCTACGAGCAGTACTTC.